The T cell receptor beta chain under discussion was sequenced for a study of shared clonotypes between healthy human individuals. This clone appeared once. The antigen remains undetermined. Notes on the study in general: Generation probabilities of non-shared clonotypes were lower (relative to those shared by all four donors). A few donors showed sharing of about 4.8% of naive CD4 clonotypes.

From germline, CDR1 is MGHRA and CDR2 YSYEKL. This CDR3 is built from 21 residues. V lost 4 bases, J lost 2 bases, and 31 bases lay in between. Authors' analysis steps: Junction-only immunoSEQ data arrived without quality scores, meaning filtering differed. This table comes from immunoSEQ multiplex PCR, and its TCRdb copy is limited to in-frame clones, with some not included. D and trimming were read from the DNA, whereas the V and J calls and clone size are those reported in that table. The repertoire holds around 2.5 million clones, with under 95% as singletons. The J gene is TRBJ2-3, the V gene TRBV4-1; D is possibly TRBD2 (6 bases). The clonotype originates from a man younger than 30 in good health. Some clones in this sample may be carry-over from other donors' samples. Sequenced: naive CD4+ T cells from PBMCs. Regarding subset: CD45RA+ positively selected. Here the CDR3 reads CASSLALNRGSGTGPTDTQYF. The CDR3 DNA reads as TGCGCCAGCAGCCTAGCCCTGAACCGGGGGTCAGGTACGGGGCCCACAGATACGCAGTATTTT.